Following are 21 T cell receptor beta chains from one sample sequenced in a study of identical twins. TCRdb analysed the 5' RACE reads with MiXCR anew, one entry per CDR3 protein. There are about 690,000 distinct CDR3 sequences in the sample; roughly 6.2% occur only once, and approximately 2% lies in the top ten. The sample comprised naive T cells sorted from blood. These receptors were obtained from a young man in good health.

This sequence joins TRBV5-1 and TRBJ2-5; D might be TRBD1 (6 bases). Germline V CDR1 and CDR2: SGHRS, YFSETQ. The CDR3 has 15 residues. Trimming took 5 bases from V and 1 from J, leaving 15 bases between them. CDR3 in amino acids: CASSTSGQTQETQYF. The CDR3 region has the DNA TGCGCCAGCAGTACCTCGGGACAAACCCAAGAGACCCAGTACTTC.

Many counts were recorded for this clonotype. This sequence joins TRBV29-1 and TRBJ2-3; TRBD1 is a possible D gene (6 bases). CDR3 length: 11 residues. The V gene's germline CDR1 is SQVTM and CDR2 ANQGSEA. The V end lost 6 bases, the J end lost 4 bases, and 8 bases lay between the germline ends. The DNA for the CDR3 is TGCAGCGTCAGGGGTTCAGATACGCAGTATTTT. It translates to CSVRGSDTQYF.

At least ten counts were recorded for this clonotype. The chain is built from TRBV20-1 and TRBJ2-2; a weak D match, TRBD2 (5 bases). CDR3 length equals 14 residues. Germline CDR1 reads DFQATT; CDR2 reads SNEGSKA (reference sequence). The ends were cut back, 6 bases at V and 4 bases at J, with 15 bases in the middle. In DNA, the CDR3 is TGCAGTGCCCCTAATCACGAGGGCACCGGGGAGCTGTTTTTT. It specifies CSAPNHEGTGELFF.

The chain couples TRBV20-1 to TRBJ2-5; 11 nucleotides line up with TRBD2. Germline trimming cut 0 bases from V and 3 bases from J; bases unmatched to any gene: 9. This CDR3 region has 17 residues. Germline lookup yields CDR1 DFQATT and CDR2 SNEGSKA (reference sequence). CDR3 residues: CSARETSGMEWEETQYF. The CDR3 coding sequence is TGCAGTGCTAGAGAGACTAGCGGGATGGAGTGGGAAGAGACCCAGTACTTC.

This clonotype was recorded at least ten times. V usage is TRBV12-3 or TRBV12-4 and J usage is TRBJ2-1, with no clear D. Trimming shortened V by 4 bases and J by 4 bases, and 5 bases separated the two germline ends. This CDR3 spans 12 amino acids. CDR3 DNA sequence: TGTGCCAGCAGTTCCGTTTACAATGAGCAGTTCTTC. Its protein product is CASSSVYNEQFF.

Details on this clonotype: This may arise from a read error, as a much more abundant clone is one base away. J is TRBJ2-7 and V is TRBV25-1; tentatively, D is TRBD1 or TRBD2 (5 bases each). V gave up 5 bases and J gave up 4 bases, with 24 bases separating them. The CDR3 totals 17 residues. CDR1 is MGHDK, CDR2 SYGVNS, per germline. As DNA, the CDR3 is TGTGCCAGCAGTCGAATAGGGGACCCTAGGTCTAGGTACGAGCAGTACGTC. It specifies CASSRIGDPRSRYEQYV.

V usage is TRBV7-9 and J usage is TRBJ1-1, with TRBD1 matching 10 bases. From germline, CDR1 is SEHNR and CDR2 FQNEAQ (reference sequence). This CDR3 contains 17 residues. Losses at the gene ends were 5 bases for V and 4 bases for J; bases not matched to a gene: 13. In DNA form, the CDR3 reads TGTGCCAGCAGCCACCCGGGACAGGGGAAGATTGGCACTGAAGCTTTCTTT. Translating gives CASSHPGQGKIGTEAFF.

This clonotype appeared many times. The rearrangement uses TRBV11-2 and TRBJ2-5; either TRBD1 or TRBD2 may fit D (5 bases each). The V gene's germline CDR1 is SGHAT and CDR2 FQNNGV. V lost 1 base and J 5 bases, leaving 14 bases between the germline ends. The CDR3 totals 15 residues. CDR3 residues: CASSLADTDWETQYF. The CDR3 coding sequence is TGTGCCAGCAGCTTAGCGGACACGGACTGGGAGACCCAGTACTTC.

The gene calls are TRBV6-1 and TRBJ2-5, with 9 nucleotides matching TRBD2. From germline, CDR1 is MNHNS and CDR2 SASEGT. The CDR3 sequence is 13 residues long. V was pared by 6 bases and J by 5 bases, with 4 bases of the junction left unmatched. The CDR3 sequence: CASRTLAGETQYF. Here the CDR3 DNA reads TGTGCCAGCAGGACCCTAGCGGGGGAGACCCAGTACTTC.

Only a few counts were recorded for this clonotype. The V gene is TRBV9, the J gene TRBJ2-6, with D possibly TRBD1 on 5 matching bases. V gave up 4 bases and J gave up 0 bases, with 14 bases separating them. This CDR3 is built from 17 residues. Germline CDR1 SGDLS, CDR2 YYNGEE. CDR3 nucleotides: TGTGCCAGCAGCTCCGAATGGGGCCTCTCTGGGGCCAACGTCCTGACTTTC. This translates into CASSSEWGLSGANVLTF.

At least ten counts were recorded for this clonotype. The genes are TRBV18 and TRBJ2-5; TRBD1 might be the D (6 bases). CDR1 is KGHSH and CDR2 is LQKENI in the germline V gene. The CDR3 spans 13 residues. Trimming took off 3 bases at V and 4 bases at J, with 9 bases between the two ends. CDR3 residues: CASSPEQGETQYF. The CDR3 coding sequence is TGTGCCAGCTCACCCGAACAGGGAGAGACCCAGTACTTC.

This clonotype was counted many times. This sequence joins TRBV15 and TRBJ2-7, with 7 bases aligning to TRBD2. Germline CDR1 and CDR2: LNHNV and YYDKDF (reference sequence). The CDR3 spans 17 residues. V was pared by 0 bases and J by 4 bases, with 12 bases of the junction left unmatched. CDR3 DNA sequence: TGTGCCACCAGCAGAGAAACTCTCCTAGCGGAAACTTACGAGCAGTACGTC. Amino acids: CATSRETLLAETYEQYV.

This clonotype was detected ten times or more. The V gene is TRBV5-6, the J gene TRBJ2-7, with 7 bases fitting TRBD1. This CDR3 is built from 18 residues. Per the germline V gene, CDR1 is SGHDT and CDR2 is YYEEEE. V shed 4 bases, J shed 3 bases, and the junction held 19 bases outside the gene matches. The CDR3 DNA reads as TGTGCCAGCAGCGCTATAGGACAGGCCGAATCCCGACACTACGAGCAGTACGTC. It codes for CASSAIGQAESRHYEQYV.

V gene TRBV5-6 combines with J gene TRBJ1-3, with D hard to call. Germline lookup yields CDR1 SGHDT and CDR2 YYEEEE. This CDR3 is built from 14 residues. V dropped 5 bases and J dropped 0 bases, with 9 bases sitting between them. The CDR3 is CASRGYGSGNTIYF. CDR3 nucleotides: TGTGCCAGCAGAGGATATGGCTCTGGAAACACCATATATTTT.

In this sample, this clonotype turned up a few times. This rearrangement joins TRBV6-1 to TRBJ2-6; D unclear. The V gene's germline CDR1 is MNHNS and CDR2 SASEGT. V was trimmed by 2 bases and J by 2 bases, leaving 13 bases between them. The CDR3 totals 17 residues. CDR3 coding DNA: TGTGCCAGCAGTGAAAGTGTAAGGCGGCCTGGGGCCAACGTCCTGACTTTC. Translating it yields CASSESVRRPGANVLTF.

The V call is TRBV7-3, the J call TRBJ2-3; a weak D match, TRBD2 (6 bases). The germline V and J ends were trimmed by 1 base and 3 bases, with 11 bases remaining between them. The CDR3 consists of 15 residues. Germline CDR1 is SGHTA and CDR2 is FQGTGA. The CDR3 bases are TGTGCCAGCAGCTTAAGGGCGGGGACGACAGATACGCAGTATTTT. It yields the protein CASSLRAGTTDTQYF. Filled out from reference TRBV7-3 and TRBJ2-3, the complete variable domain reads GAGVSQTPSNKVTEKGKYVELRCDPISGHTALYWYRQSLGQGPEFLIYFQGTGAADDSGLPNDRFFAVRPEGSVSTLKIQRTERGDSAVYLCASSLRAGTTDTQYFGPGTRLTVL.

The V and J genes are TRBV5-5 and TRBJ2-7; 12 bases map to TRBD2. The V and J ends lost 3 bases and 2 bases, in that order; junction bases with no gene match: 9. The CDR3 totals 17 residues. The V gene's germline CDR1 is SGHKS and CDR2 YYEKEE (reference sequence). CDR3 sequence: CASSYTLAGGATYEQYV. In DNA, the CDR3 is TGTGCCAGCAGCTACACACTAGCGGGAGGCGCTACCTACGAGCAGTACGTC.

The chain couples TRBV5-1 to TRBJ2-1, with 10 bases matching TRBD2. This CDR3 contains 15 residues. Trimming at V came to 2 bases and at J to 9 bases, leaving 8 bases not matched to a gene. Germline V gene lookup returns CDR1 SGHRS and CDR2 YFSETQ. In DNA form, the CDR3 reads TGCGCCAGCAGCTTCTTAGCGGGAGGCTTCCGTGAGCAGTTCTTC. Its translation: CASSFLAGGFREQFF.

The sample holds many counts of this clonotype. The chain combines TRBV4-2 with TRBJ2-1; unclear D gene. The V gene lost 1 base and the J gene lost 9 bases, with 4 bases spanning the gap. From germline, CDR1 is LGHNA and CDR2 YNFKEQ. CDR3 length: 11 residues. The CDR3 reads CASSQVGEQFF. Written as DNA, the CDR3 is TGTGCCAGCAGCCAAGTCGGTGAGCAGTTCTTC.

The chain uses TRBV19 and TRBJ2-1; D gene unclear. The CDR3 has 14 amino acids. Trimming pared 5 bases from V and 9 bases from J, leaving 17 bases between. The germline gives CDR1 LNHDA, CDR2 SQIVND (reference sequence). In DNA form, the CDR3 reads TGTGCCAGTAGTCTCCGGGCCCCTTCGGGTGAGCAGTTCTTC. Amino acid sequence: CASSLRAPSGEQFF.

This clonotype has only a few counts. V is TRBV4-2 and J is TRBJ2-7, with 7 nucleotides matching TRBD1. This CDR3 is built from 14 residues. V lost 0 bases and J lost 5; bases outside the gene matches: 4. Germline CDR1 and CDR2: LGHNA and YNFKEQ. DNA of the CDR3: TGTGCCAGCAGCCAAGATGACAGGGATCACGAGCAGTACTTC. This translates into CASSQDDRDHEQYF.